Listed below are T cell receptor beta chains from one sample, sequenced in a study of blood T cell repertoires in COVID-19. Sequenced by immunoSEQ multiplex PCR; TCRdb stores in-frame clones only, minus some. Seen here are approximately 200,000 clones, roughly 80% observed once, and the top ten hold around 5.4%. The sample was peripheral blood. These receptors originate from a human donor in a cohort sampled during active COVID-19. Both conserved end residues are part of each CDR3. A D gene is named only where the DNA matches it firmly.

d_gene	v_gene	j_gene	CDR3aa
TRBD1	TRBV6-2/TRBV6-3	TRBJ1-2	CASSQDRDRGYTF
.	TRBV30	TRBJ2-1	CAWSRSGPPNEQFF
.	TRBV19	TRBJ1-1	CASSLALYTEAFF
TRBD2	TRBV24-1	TRBJ2-3	CATSDTLAGASGADTQYF
.	TRBV5-1	TRBJ2-7	CASSLGTSKSEQYF
TRBD1	TRBV7-9	TRBJ1-4	CASSWQTGSNEKLFF
TRBD2	TRBV7-2	TRBJ2-7	CASSLVAGSYEQYF
TRBD1	TRBV12-5	TRBJ2-3	CASGPGQGRDTQYF
.	TRBV7-2	TRBJ1-1	CASSLGRIFRGEAFF
TRBD2	TRBV29-1	TRBJ2-1	CSVKGLAGVNEQFF
TRBD2	TRBV11-2	TRBJ2-3	CASSLAPGLATSTDTQYF
TRBD1	TRBV12-5	TRBJ1-1	CASGPGTGGTEAFF
.	TRBV3-1/TRBV3-2	TRBJ1-5	CASSQDTGSNQPQHF
TRBD1	TRBV10-3	TRBJ1-1	CAISGRGREAFF
.	TRBV24-1	TRBJ2-3	CATSDLNSADTQYF
.	TRBV3-1/TRBV3-2	TRBJ2-5	CASSQNPGSETQYF
TRBD1	TRBV28	TRBJ1-2	CASSLVGQGEYGYTF
TRBD1	TRBV2	TRBJ1-5	CASSEGTGGFWQHF
.	TRBV19	TRBJ1-5	CANPLGVINQPQHF
TRBD1	TRBV5-1	TRBJ1-3	CASSSDRVGNTIYF
TRBD1	TRBV6-5	TRBJ1-2	CASRRGGQGARGYTF
TRBD1	TRBV19	TRBJ2-1	CASKDRQGAKDEQFF
.	TRBV7-3	TRBJ1-5	CASSFYRDQPQHF
.	TRBV7-2	TRBJ2-1	CASSPPSNEQFF
TRBD2	TRBV6-4	TRBJ2-3	CASSDLGGRGSDTQYF
TRBD2	TRBV3-1/TRBV3-2	TRBJ2-7	CASSQGIAGVIYEQYF
.	TRBV6-1	TRBJ2-5	CASSEAPGETQYF
TRBD1	TRBV18	TRBJ1-5	CASSPTGTGNSNQPQHF
.	TRBV28	TRBJ1-6	CASSPRDKGIWSPLHF
.	TRBV6-5	TRBJ2-2	CASSYSLVVAGELFF
TRBD1	TRBV4-3	TRBJ2-1	CASSQRQGINEQFF
TRBD2	TRBV7-8	TRBJ2-7	CASSLVPAGGLEQYF
.	TRBV18	TRBJ2-7	CASSPPGQPYEQYF
TRBD1	TRBV4-3	TRBJ1-4	CASSQDVGTGGRANEKLFF
.	TRBV7-9	TRBJ1-2	CASSLGQQHYGYTF
TRBD2	TRBV4-1	TRBJ2-1	CASSPRTSTDNEQFF
.	TRBV6-5	TRBJ2-1	CASSYTGTFYNEQFF
.	TRBV28	TRBJ2-7	CASSLWSGASYEQYF
.	TRBV7-8	TRBJ1-5	CASSLVGGFSNQPQHF
TRBD2	TRBV11-3	TRBJ2-1	CASSWGLASGRNEQFF
.	TRBV27	TRBJ1-1	CASRTGNTEAFF